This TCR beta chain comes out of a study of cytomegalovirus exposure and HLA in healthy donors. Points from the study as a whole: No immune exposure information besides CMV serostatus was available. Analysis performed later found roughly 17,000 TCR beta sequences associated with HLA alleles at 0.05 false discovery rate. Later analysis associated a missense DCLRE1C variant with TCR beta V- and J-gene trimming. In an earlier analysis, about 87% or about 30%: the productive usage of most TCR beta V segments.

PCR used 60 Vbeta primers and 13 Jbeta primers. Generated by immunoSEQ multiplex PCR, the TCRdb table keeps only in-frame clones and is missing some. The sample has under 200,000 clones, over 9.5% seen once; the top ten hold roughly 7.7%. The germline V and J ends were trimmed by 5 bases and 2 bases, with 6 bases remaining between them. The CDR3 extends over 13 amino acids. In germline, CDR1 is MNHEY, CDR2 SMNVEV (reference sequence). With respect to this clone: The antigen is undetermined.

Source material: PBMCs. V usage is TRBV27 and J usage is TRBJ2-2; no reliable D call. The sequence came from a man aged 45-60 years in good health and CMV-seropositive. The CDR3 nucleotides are TGTGCCAGCAGTCCACATAACACCGGGGAGCTGTTTTTT. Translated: CASSPHNTGELFF.